The 27 T cell receptor beta chains presented below share a single source sample, sequenced in a study of CXCR4 blockade with PD-1 therapy in pancreatic cancer. Sequencing used immunoSEQ multiplex PCR; TCRdb keeps in-frame clones, though not all of them. The table includes about 2,400 clones, 40% detected once. The sequenced sample consisted of tumor tissue. The receptors come from a human donor with pancreatic ductal adenocarcinoma.

The V and J genes are TRBV12-5 and TRBJ1-1; possibly TRBD1 for D (6 bases). Germline V CDR1 and CDR2: LGHNT, FRNRAP. The CDR3 extends over 14 amino acids. The CDR3 sequence is CASTLRGVDTEAFF. The CDR3 bases are TGTGCCAGCACTCTCAGGGGAGTTGACACTGAAGCTTTCTTT.

Regarding this clone: Its ends do not fully match the called genes, so a read error is possible. CDR3 nucleotide sequence: TGTGCCATCAGTGGTGTAGGGGGCGCCGGAAACACCATATATTTT. It codes for CAISGVGGAGNTIYF. The chain combines TRBV6-8 with TRBJ1-3; 7 bases agree with TRBD1. Germline V gives CDR1 MNHGY, CDR2 SAAAGT. CDR3 size: 15 residues.

This chain links TRBV18 with TRBJ2-2; no definite D call. The CDR3 covers 13 residues. Trimming removed 4 bases from V and 4 bases from J, with 7 bases in between. Looked up from germline, CDR1 is KGHSH and CDR2 is LQKENI. The CDR3, as DNA: TGTGCCAGCTCACTGGGGATCACCGGGGAGCTGTTTTTT. It specifies CASSLGITGELFF.

Only a few counts were recorded for this clone. The chain joins TRBV7-7 to TRBJ2-3; 10 bases are shared with TRBD2. The CDR3 is made up of 18 amino acids. Germline V gene data show CDR1 as SSHAT and CDR2 as FNYEAQ (reference sequence). V gave up 3 bases and J gave up 2 bases; unmatched junction bases: 11. DNA for the CDR3: TGTGCCAGCAGCTTTGGACTAGCGGTTCTCAGGCCCACAGATACGCAGTATTTT. It is translated as CASSFGLAVLRPTDTQYF.

The chain uses TRBV18 and TRBJ2-3; D possibly corresponds to TRBD2 (6 bases). Germline V gene data show CDR1 as KGHSH and CDR2 as LQKENI. Trimming stripped 2 bases from V and 6 bases from J, with 9 bases between. CDR3 size: 13 residues. The CDR3 DNA sequence: TGTGCCAGCTCACCAAGACTAGAGGATACGCAGTATTTT. This codes for CASSPRLEDTQYF.

This sequence joins TRBV30 and TRBJ2-7; 10 bases map to TRBD2. The germline V gene has CDR1 GTSNPN and CDR2 SVGIG (reference sequence). Trimming cost V 4 bases and J 5 bases; bases outside gene matches: 8. There are 14 residues in the CDR3. CDR3 in DNA: TGTGCCTGGACCCCGGGACTAGCGTATGACGAGCAGTACTTC. The encoded protein is CAWTPGLAYDEQYF.

This clone was detected only a few times. The chain carries TRBV9 and TRBJ2-1; 9 nucleotides line up with TRBD2. Germline-derived CDR1 and CDR2 are SGDLS and YYNGEE. The V segment lost 0 bases and the J segment 4 bases; nucleotides outside the gene matches: 2. The CDR3 contains 15 residues. The CDR3 sequence: CASSVGLAEYNEQFF. DNA of the CDR3: TGTGCCAGCAGCGTAGGACTAGCGGAATACAATGAGCAGTTCTTC.

This chain joins TRBV18 and TRBJ2-7; 11 nucleotides match TRBD1. Looked up from germline, CDR1 is KGHSH and CDR2 is LQKENI. Trimming removed 3 bases from V and 2 bases from J; junction bases left unmatched: 3. This CDR3 comprises 15 residues. The CDR3 DNA reads as TGTGCCAGCTCACCGGGACAGGGGGGAGCCTACGAGCAGTACTTC. It is translated as CASSPGQGGAYEQYF.

The chain links TRBV19 to TRBJ1-1; weak D call: TRBD1 (5 bases). The CDR3 is 13 amino acids. Germline V gene data show CDR1 as LNHDA and CDR2 as SQIVND (reference sequence). Trimming took 6 bases from V and 6 from J, leaving 14 bases between them. For the CDR3, the DNA is TGTGCCAGTAGCCCACAAGGGGTCCCTGAAGCTTTCTTT. Its protein product is CASSPQGVPEAFF.

This chain links TRBV18 with TRBJ1-3, with D perhaps TRBD1 (5 bases). Germline V gives CDR1 KGHSH, CDR2 LQKENI. Trimming stripped 6 bases from V and 4 bases from J, with 10 bases between. The CDR3 runs to 13 residues. CDR3 region: CASSPQGGNTIYF. CDR3 nucleotides: TGTGCCAGCTCGCCCCAGGGAGGAAACACCATATATTTT.

The chain combines TRBV19 with TRBJ2-5; D is perhaps TRBD1 or TRBD2 (5 bases each). The CDR3 contains 16 residues. CDR1 and CDR2 from the germline V gene are LNHDA and SQIVND (reference sequence). The ends were cut back, 3 bases at V and 2 bases at J, with 16 bases in the middle. The DNA for the CDR3 is TGTGCCAGTAGTATCACCCAGGGACCGACACAAGAGACCCAGTACTTC. Residues: CASSITQGPTQETQYF.

This clone is judged large. The V gene is TRBV14, the J gene TRBJ2-5; D tentatively fits TRBD1 or TRBD2 (5 bases each). This CDR3 has 15 residues. Looked up from germline, CDR1 is SGHDN and CDR2 is FVKESK. V lost 8 bases and J 1 base, leaving 17 bases between the germline ends. The CDR3 is CASPPWGCPQETQYF. DNA for the CDR3: TGTGCCAGCCCCCCTTGGGGGTGTCCCCAAGAGACCCAGTACTTC.

The chain is built from TRBV19 and TRBJ2-5; 8 bases line up with TRBD1. The junction had 21 bases not matched to a gene; V was cut back by 5 bases and J by 10 bases. The germline CDR1 and CDR2 sequences are LNHDA and SQIVND (reference sequence). The length of the CDR3 is 17 residues. The CDR3 sequence is CASSLTMDRDGLGGQYF. The CDR3 coding sequence is TGTGCCAGTAGTCTTACGATGGACAGGGATGGTCTTGGGGGCCAGTACTTC. Based on the CDR3 plus reference TRBV19 and TRBJ2-5, the full variable domain is DGGITQSPKYLFRKEGQNVTLSCEQNLNHDAMYWYRQDPGQGLRLIYYSQIVNDFQKGDIAEGYSVSREKKESFPLTVTSAQKNPTAFYLCASSLTMDRDGLGGQYFGPGTRLLVL.

This clone was observed a handful of times. The V gene is TRBV6-9, the J gene TRBJ1-2; D unresolved. The CDR3 covers 12 residues. Germline V gene data show CDR1 as MNHGY and CDR2 as SVAAGI. The germline V and J ends were trimmed by 3 bases and 10 bases, with 12 bases remaining between them. In DNA, the CDR3 is TGTGCCAGCAGTTACGCCTCGGGTTTCTACACCTTC. This encodes CASSYASGFYTF.

CDR3 residues: CATSRLSLEGYEQYV. The CDR3 coding sequence is TGTGCCACCAGCAGACTCTCCTTGGAGGGTTACGAGCAGTACGTC. The rearrangement links TRBV15 to TRBJ2-7; D might be TRBD2 (6 bases). The CDR3 extends over 15 amino acids. The germline CDR1 and CDR2 sequences are LNHNV and YYDKDF (reference sequence). Trimming cost V 2 bases and J 4 bases, with 15 bases left between them.

The V and J genes are TRBV14 and TRBJ2-7; 9 nucleotides align to TRBD2. Germline CDR1 reads SGHDN; CDR2 reads FVKESK. Trimming took 3 bases from V and 3 from J; bases not matched to a gene: 12. This CDR3 region has 17 residues. The CDR3 DNA follows: TGTGCCAGCAGCCATCGAAGCGGGAGGAATTGGCACTACGAGCAGTACTTC. Translated: CASSHRSGRNWHYEQYF.

This clone has more than one count but fewer than ten. The chain combines TRBV28 with TRBJ1-3; D may be TRBD1 (6 bases). In germline, CDR1 is MDHEN, CDR2 SYDVKM. This CDR3 region has 14 residues. V was pared by 5 bases and J by 4 bases, with 12 bases between. In nucleotides, the CDR3 is TGTGCCAGCAGTCAAACAGGGACGGGAAACACCATATATTTT. Its translation is CASSQTGTGNTIYF.

The gene calls are TRBV18 and TRBJ2-5; TRBD1 agrees at 11 bases. Germline V gives CDR1 KGHSH, CDR2 LQKENI. V gave up 3 bases and J gave up 5 bases; unmatched junction bases: 8. The CDR3 extends over 16 amino acids. CDR3 bases: TGTGCCAGCTCACCCTCCCGGACAGGGGGCCGGGAGACCCAGTACTTC. Its translation is CASSPSRTGGRETQYF.

The gene calls are TRBV10-2 and TRBJ1-6; 8 nucleotides line up with TRBD1. After removal of 8 bases from V and 9 bases from J, the junction contained 9 bases not matched to a gene. The CDR3 covers 14 residues. Germline V gives CDR1 WSHSY, CDR2 SAAADI. CDR3 nucleotide sequence: TGCGCCAGCGGACAGGGTTTCGCAAGTTCACCCCTCCACTTT. Amino acids: CASGQGFASSPLHF.

This chain links TRBV1 with TRBJ2-5. TRBV1 is a pseudogene locus. The CDR3 sequence is 13 residues long. CDR3 protein: CASSQDKEGTQYF. The CDR3 bases are TGCGCCAGCAGCCAGGATAAAGAAGGGACCCAGTACTTC.

The chain has TRBV18 and TRBJ1-4; unclear D gene. Trimming shortened V by 6 bases and J by 10 bases, and 24 bases separated the two germline ends. The CDR3 spans 16 residues. Germline V gene data show CDR1 as KGHSH and CDR2 as LQKENI. CDR3 protein: CASSPFDGTRGGKLFF. CDR3 DNA sequence: TGTGCCAGCTCTCCTTTTGACGGAACGCGTGGAGGAAAACTGTTTTTT.

CDR3 residues: CASSPEGGSYEQYF. Here the CDR3 DNA reads TGTGCCAGCTCACCCGAGGGCGGCTCCTACGAGCAGTACTTC. The chain is built from TRBV18 and TRBJ2-7; D is perhaps TRBD2 (5 bases). Germline V gene data show CDR1 as KGHSH and CDR2 as LQKENI. There are 14 residues in the CDR3. V lost 3 bases and J 0 bases, leaving 9 bases between the germline ends.

This chain links TRBV19 with TRBJ1-1; 8 bases fit TRBD1. This CDR3 comprises 14 residues. Looked up from germline, CDR1 is LNHDA and CDR2 is SQIVND (reference sequence). Losses at the gene ends were 6 bases for V and 2 bases for J; bases not matched to a gene: 5. The CDR3 coding sequence is TGTGCCAGTAGCCACAGGGGGGGCAACACTGAAGCTTTCTTT. It yields the protein CASSHRGGNTEAFF. Combining the CDR3 with reference TRBV19 and TRBJ1-1 gives the whole variable domain DGGITQSPKYLFRKEGQNVTLSCEQNLNHDAMYWYRQDPGQGLRLIYYSQIVNDFQKGDIAEGYSVSREKKESFPLTVTSAQKNPTAFYLCASSHRGGNTEAFFGQGTRLTVV.

The chain is built from TRBV7-2 and TRBJ2-1; the D gene is possibly TRBD2 (5 bases). V lost 3 bases to trimming and J lost 0 bases, with 9 bases between them. Germline CDR1 SGHTA, CDR2 FQGNSA. This CDR3 spans 15 amino acids. CDR3 DNA: TGTGCCAGCAGCTTGTTGGACTTCTCCTACAATGAGCAGTTCTTC. Its protein is CASSLLDFSYNEQFF. Full variable domain (remainder filled in from reference TRBV7-2 and TRBJ2-1): GAGVSQSPSNKVTEKGKDVELRCDPISGHTALYWYRQSLGQGLEFLIYFQGNSAPDKSGLPSDRFSAERTGGSVSTLTIQRTQQEDSAVYLCASSLLDFSYNEQFFGPGTRLTVL.

This clone rates as large (0.1 to 1%). V and J are TRBV28 and TRBJ1-5, with D maybe TRBD1 (6 bases). CDR3 length: 13 residues. The germline V and J ends were trimmed by 3 bases and 7 bases, with 10 bases remaining between them. CDR1 and CDR2 (germline): MDHEN, SYDVKM. This chain's CDR3 is CASSFRGGQPQHF. CDR3 DNA sequence: TGTGCCAGCAGTTTCAGGGGAGGACAGCCCCAGCATTTT.

The V gene is TRBV29-1, the J gene TRBJ1-2; D uncertain. Germline loops: CDR1 SQVTM, CDR2 ANQGSEA. The CDR3 sequence is 12 residues long. V shed 4 bases and J shed 3 bases, with 9 bases lying between them. The CDR3 nucleotides are TGCAGCGTTGTAAGCGTTGACTATGGCTACACCTTC. This translates into CSVVSVDYGYTF.

This sequence joins TRBV18 and TRBJ1-5; 10 bases are shared with TRBD1. The trim removed 5 bases at V and 6 bases at J, leaving 4 bases unmatched. Germline V lookup: CDR1 KGHSH, CDR2 LQKENI. This CDR3 contains 14 residues. The CDR3 sequence: CASSGQGEIQPQHF. DNA for the CDR3: TGTGCCAGCTCAGGACAGGGGGAGATTCAGCCCCAGCATTTT.